This TCR beta chain was captured in a study of follicular helper T cells after annual influenza vaccination. The study, taken as a whole, reports: ICOS-CD38- cTfh most often held earlier Day 7 ICOS+CD38+ clones. Each annual vaccination recalled recurring oligoclonal ICOS+CD38+ cTfh clonotypes.

Profiled with immunoSEQ multiplex PCR; TCRdb holds only in-frame clones, not every one. The data show approximately 30,000 clones, approximately 81% seen once. The CDR3 contains 14 residues. Trimming cost V 4 bases and J 12 bases; bases outside gene matches: 13. CDR1 is LGHNA and CDR2 is YNFKEQ in the germline V gene. This clone appeared once. Its antigen is currently unknown. Time point of the sample: 2014-2015 season, pre-vaccination. Sorted cTfh were non-naive CD4+CXCR5+PD-1+, either ICOS+CD38+ or ICOS-CD38-. The chain has TRBV4-2 and TRBJ2-7, with 9 nucleotides matching TRBD2. The origin of this receptor is an adult who received the influenza vaccine. This material consisted of CXCR5+ CD38- circulating T follicular helper cells from blood, taken on the day of influenza vaccination. Subset defined: circulating Tfh, non-naive CD4+CXCR5+PD-1+ (ICOS+CD38+ or ICOS-CD38-). CDR3 loop: CASSPSVREGSLYF. The CDR3 nucleotides read TGTGCCAGCAGCCCAAGCGTGCGGGAGGGGAGTCTGTACTTC.